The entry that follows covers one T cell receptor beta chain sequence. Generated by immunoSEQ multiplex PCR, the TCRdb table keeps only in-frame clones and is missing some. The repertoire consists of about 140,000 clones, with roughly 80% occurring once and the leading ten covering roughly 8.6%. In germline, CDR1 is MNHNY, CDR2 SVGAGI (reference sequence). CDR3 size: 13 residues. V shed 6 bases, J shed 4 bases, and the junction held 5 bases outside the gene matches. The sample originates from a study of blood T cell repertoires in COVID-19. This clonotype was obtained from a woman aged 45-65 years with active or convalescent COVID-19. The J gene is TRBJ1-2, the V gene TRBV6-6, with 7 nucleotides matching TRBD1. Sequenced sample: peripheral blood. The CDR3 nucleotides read TGTGCCAGCAGGAACGACAGGGCCTATGGCTACACCTTC. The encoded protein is CASRNDRAYGYTF.